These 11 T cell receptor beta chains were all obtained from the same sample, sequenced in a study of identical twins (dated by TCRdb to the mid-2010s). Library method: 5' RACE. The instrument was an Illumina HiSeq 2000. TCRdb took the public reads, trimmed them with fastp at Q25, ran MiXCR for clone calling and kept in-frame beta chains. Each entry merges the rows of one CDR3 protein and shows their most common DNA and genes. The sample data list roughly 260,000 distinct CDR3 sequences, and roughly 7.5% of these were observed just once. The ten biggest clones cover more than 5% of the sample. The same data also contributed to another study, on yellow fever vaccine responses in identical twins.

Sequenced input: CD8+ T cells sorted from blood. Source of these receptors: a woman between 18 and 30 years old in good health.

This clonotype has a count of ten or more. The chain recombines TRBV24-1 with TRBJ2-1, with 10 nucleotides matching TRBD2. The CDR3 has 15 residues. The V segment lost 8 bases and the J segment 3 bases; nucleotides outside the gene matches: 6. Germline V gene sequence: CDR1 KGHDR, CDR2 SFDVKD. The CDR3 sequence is CATNAGTSVYNEQFF. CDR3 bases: TGTGCCACCAATGCCGGGACTAGCGTCTACAATGAGCAGTTCTTC.

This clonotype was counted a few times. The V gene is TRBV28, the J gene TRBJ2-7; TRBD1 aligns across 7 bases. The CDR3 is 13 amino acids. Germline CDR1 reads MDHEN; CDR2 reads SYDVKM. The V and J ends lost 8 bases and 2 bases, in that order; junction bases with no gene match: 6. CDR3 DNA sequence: TGTGCCAGCGGGACAGAGCTTACCTACGAGCAGTACTTC. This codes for CASGTELTYEQYF. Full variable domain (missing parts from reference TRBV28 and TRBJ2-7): DVKVTQSSRYLVKRTGEKVFLECVQDMDHENMFWYRQDPGLGLRLIYFSYDVKMKEKGDIPEGYSVSREKKERFSLILESASTNQTSMYLCASGTELTYEQYFGPGTRLTVT.

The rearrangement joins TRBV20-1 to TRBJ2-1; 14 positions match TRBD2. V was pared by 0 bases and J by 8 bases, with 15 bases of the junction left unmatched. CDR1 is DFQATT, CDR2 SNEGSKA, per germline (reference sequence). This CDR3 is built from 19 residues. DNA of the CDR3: TGCAGTGCTAGAGATTTTTTGACTAGCGGGGGGGCGTTGGGCGATGAGCAGTTCTTC. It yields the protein CSARDFLTSGGALGDEQFF.

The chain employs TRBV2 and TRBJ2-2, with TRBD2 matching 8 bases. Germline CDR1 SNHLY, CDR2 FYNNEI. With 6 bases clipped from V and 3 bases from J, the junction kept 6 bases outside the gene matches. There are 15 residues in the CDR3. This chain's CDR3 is CASRPQREYTGELFF. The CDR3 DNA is TGTGCCAGCAGGCCCCAGCGGGAGTACACCGGGGAGCTGTTTTTT.

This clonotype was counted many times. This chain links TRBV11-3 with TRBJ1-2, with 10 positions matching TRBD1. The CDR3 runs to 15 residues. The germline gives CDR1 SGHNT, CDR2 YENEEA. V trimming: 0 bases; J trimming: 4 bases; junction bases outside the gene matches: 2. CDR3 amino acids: CASSLEGQGSYGYTF. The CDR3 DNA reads TGTGCCAGCAGCTTAGAGGGACAGGGGAGCTATGGCTACACCTTC.

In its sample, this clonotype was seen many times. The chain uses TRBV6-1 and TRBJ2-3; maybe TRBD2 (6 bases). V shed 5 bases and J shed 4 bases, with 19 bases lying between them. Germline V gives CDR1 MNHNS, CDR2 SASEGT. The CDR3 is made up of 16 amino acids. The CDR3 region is CASSQSLAGTSDTQYF. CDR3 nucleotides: TGTGCCAGCAGTCAGTCCTTGGCGGGAACATCAGATACGCAGTATTTT.

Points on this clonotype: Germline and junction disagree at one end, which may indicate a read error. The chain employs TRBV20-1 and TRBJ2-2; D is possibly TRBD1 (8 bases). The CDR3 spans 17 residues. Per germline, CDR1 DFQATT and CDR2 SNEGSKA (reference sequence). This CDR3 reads CCAREGNRGGNTGELFF. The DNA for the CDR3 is TGCTGTGCTAGAGAAGGGAACAGGGGGGGAAACACCGGGGAGCTGTTTTTT.

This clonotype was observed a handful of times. CDR3 sequence reads: CATSRDREATEAFF. CDR3 bases: TGTGCCACCAGCAGAGACAGGGAAGCCACTGAAGCTTTCTTT. The rearrangement uses TRBV15 and TRBJ1-1, with a possible D match to TRBD1 (5 bases). V was cut by 0 bases and J by 4 bases, with 9 bases left in between. Germline assignment: CDR1 LNHNV and CDR2 YYDKDF (reference sequence). The CDR3 runs to 14 residues.

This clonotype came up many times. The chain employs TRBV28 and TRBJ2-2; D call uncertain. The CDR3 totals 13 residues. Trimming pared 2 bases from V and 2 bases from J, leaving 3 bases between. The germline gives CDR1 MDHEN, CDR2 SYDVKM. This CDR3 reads CASSLANTGELFF. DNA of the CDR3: TGTGCCAGCAGTTTAGCCAACACCGGGGAGCTGTTTTTT.

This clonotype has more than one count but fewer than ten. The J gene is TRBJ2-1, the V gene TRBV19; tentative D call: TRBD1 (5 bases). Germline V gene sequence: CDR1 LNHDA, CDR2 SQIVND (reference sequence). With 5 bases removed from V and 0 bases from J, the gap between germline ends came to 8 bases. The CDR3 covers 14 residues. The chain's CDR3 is CASSYGASYNEQFF. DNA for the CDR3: TGTGCCAGTAGTTATGGGGCCTCCTACAATGAGCAGTTCTTC.

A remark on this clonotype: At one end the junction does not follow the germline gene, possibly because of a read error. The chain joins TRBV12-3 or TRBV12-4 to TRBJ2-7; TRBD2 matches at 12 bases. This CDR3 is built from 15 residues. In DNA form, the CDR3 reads TGTGCCAGCACCGCTAGCGGGAGGGCCTCCCACGAGCAGTACTTC. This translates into CASTASGRASHEQYF.